One sample yielded the 12 T cell receptor beta chains listed below, sequenced in a study of post-analysis software for immune sequencing data. Findings and limits, study-wide: Relative to controls, patients had about five TRBV segments at higher frequency, with TRBV5-6, TRBV5-1 and TRBV20-1 among these.

Which antigens these TCRs recognize remains unknown. Unique molecular identifiers had been added to the TCR beta cDNA libraries. TCRdb called the PCR reads again in MiXCR, with one record for every CDR3 protein. The sample has approximately 660,000 distinct CDR3 sequences; 59% are singletons. What was sequenced was blood. Receptor source: a girl aged 2-10 years with multiple sclerosis.

J is TRBJ2-1 and V is TRBV4-1, with 9 bases fitting TRBD2. CDR1 and CDR2 (germline): MGHRA, YSYEKL. The J segment lost 7 bases and the V segment lost 4 bases, leaving 8 bases of the junction unmatched. The CDR3 has 15 amino acids. The CDR3 reads CASSLPGLALNEQFF. The CDR3 DNA reads TGCGCCAGCAGCCTACCGGGACTAGCTTTGAATGAGCAGTTCTTC.

This clonotype occurred a few times. The chain uses TRBV7-9 and TRBJ2-7, with TRBD1 as a possible D gene (6 bases). Germline V gene data show CDR1 as SEHNR and CDR2 as FQNEAQ (reference sequence). The length of the CDR3 is 13 residues. V was trimmed by 3 bases and J by 3 bases, leaving 9 bases between them. The CDR3 nucleotides read TGTGCCAGCAGCTTGGACAGTCACTACGAGCAGTACTTC. Its protein is CASSLDSHYEQYF.

This clonotype was seen a handful of times. CDR3 nucleotide sequence: TGTGCCAGCAGCTCGCGGGGGGCATACAATGAGCAGTTCTTC. This gives the protein CASSSRGAYNEQFF. The chain employs TRBV7-2 and TRBJ2-1, with 8 nucleotides matching TRBD2. Germline loops: CDR1 SGHTA, CDR2 FQGNSA. The CDR3 runs to 14 residues. The ends lost 4 bases at V and 4 bases at J; junction bases unmatched: 3.

This clonotype appeared a single time. The chain employs TRBV7-9 and TRBJ2-1, with TRBD2 identical over 11 bases. V lost 5 bases to trimming and J lost 10 bases; unmatched junction nucleotides: 16. From germline, CDR1 is SEHNR and CDR2 FQNEAQ (reference sequence). The CDR3 runs 17 residues. The CDR3 DNA is TGTGCCAGCAGCCGGATAGGAGTAGCGGGGGGGCTAGGAGAGCAGTTCTTC. Its translation: CASSRIGVAGGLGEQFF.

The rearrangement links TRBV7-8 to TRBJ2-1, with a weak D call TRBD2 (6 bases). V lost 1 base, J lost 8 bases, and 15 bases lay in between. The CDR3 is 15 amino acids. Germline V gives CDR1 SGHVS, CDR2 FQNEAQ. CDR3 sequence reads: CASSLVETRMYEQFF. The CDR3 bases are TGTGCCAGCAGCTTAGTCGAGACTAGGATGTATGAGCAGTTCTTC.

The J gene is TRBJ2-1, the V gene TRBV28, with 8 bases lining up with TRBD1. This CDR3 comprises 11 residues. Per the germline V gene, CDR1 is MDHEN and CDR2 is SYDVKM. Unmatched junction bases numbered 2, after V lost 10 bases and J lost 6 bases. CDR3 in amino acids: CAITGGNEQFF. DNA of the CDR3: TGTGCCATAACAGGGGGCAATGAGCAGTTCTTC. Full variable domain (missing parts from reference TRBV28 and TRBJ2-1): DVKVTQSSRYLVKRTGEKVFLECVQDMDHENMFWYRQDPGLGLRLIYFSYDVKMKEKGDIPEGYSVSREKKERFSLILESASTNQTSMYLCAITGGNEQFFGPGTRLTVL.

The chain has TRBV19 and TRBJ2-1; 7 bases are shared with TRBD2. The CDR3 loop spans 13 amino acids. Losses at the gene ends were 3 bases for V and 7 bases for J; bases not matched to a gene: 3. The germline V gene has CDR1 LNHDA and CDR2 SQIVND (reference sequence). CDR3 sequence reads: CASSMGSGNEQFF. As DNA, the CDR3 is TGTGCCAGTAGTATGGGTAGCGGGAATGAGCAGTTCTTC.

V is TRBV7-9 and J is TRBJ2-7; unclear D gene. In germline, CDR1 is SEHNR, CDR2 FQNEAQ (reference sequence). V was shortened by 1 base and J by 0 bases, with 16 bases between the two germline ends. The CDR3 sequence is 17 residues long. CDR3 residues: CASSLEEQVGSSYEQYF. CDR3 bases: TGTGCCAGCAGCTTAGAGGAGCAAGTCGGCAGCTCCTACGAGCAGTACTTC. The full variable domain, rest sourced from reference TRBV7-9 and TRBJ2-7, is DTGVSQNPRHKITKRGQNVTFRCDPISEHNRLYWYRQTLGQGPEFLTYFQNEAQLEKSRLLSDRFSAERPKGSFSTLEIQRTEQGDSAMYLCASSLEEQVGSSYEQYFGPGTRLTVT.

The CDR3 coding sequence is TGTGCCAGCTCACCGGGGGTAGGGAACATTCAGTACTTC. Its protein is CASSPGVGNIQYF. V usage is TRBV18 and J usage is TRBJ2-4, with D perhaps matching TRBD1 or TRBD2 (5 bases each). The CDR3 has 13 amino acids. The V gene lost 3 bases and the J gene lost 7 bases, with 10 bases spanning the gap. Germline V gene lookup returns CDR1 KGHSH and CDR2 LQKENI. The whole variable domain, remainder taken from reference TRBV18 and TRBJ2-4, is NAGVMQNPRHLVRRRGQEARLRCSPMKGHSHVYWYRQLPEEGLKFMVYLQKENIIDESGMPKERFSAEFPKEGPSILRIQQVVRGDSAAYFCASSPGVGNIQYFGAGTRLSVL.

The chain employs TRBV6-1 and TRBJ2-1; TRBD1 agrees at 7 bases. Germline CDR1 and CDR2: MNHNS and SASEGT. The J segment lost 3 bases and the V segment lost 6 bases, leaving 5 bases of the junction unmatched. The CDR3 runs 14 residues. The CDR3 loop reads CASSGTVIYNEQFF. As DNA, the CDR3 is TGTGCCAGCAGCGGGACAGTTATCTACAATGAGCAGTTCTTC.

The J gene is TRBJ2-1, the V gene TRBV2, with 9 bases matching TRBD2. Germline V CDR1 and CDR2: SNHLY, FYNNEI. The junction had 17 bases not matched to a gene; V was cut back by 9 bases and J by 8 bases. The CDR3 contains 16 residues. The CDR3 DNA is TGTGCCAGTCAATACCTCCCCAGCGGGAGGAGCTATGAGCAGTTCTTC. Encoded protein: CASQYLPSGRSYEQFF.

This clonotype was seen just once. One end of the junction does not line up with germline, which may come from a read error. The chain joins TRBV20-1 to TRBJ1-1; D is undetermined. CDR3 length: 12 amino acids. Germline V gene data show CDR1 as DFQATT and CDR2 as SNEGSKA (reference sequence). CDR3 DNA: TGCTGTGCTAGTAGGCGGAACACTGAAGCTTTCTTT. Translated, it gives CCASRRNTEAFF.